Described below is a single T cell receptor (beta chain) sequence and its context. This clone's antigen is unknown. Base qualities are not at hand, and no much larger clone is one base apart. The entry originates in a study of metastatic and nonmetastatic thyroid tumors (dated by TCRdb to 2018 to 2021). For the study in its entirety: The researchers compared repertoires between peripheral blood samples and tumor or nodule tissue samples from patients with malignant or benign thyroid disease. Findings and caveats that apply to the study as a whole: TCR beta diversity was reported as significantly higher in malignant tumors than in benign nodules, in both blood and tumor samples.

Library preparation was by PCR. The sequencing machine was an Illumina HiSeq 4000. High-throughput sequencing was used to profile the CDR3 region of the TCR beta-chain in every patient. Regarding the original processing steps: A classifier to discriminate distant-metastatic papillary thyroid cancer patients was built from CDR3 differences across clinicopathological groups. The Shannon index was used to measure repertoire diversity, and the Morisita-Horn index was used to measure how similar tumor and blood repertoires were. Using fastp at Q25 and MiXCR, TCRdb reprocessed the public reads and kept productive beta chains. The V and J calls follow TCRdb's processing rather than the paper's. The sample table holds about 30,000 clones, of which just under 30% were seen once. The ten most abundant clones make up 25% to 35% of the sample. V has 2 bases trimmed and J has 5 bases trimmed; junction bases matching no gene number 5. Including the terminal cysteine and phenylalanine, the CDR3 comprises 15 residues. The sequence is cut down to CDR3 DNA, 45 bases in frame from base 1. The germline V gene encodes CDR1 SGHRS and CDR2 YFSETQ.

No treatment had been received by any patient before thyroid surgery. Patient clinical samples collected from about 2011 to 2018 were retrospectively analysed using T-cell receptor beta sequencing. The chain employs TRBV5-1 and TRBJ2-2, with TRBD2 identical over 8 junction bases. This receptor was identified in a female donor with papillary thyroid cancer or a benign thyroid nodule (not recorded which). Some clones in this sample may be carry-over from other donors' samples. The sequenced sample consisted of blood. The nucleotides are TGCGCCAGCAGCTTCGGGAGGGCCGGGACCGGGGAGCTGTTTTTT. This translates into CASSFGRAGTGELFF. Beyond the CDR3, the reference TRBV5-1 and TRBJ2-2 genes provide the residues; the full variable domain reads: KAGVTQTPRYLIKTRGQQVTLSCSPISGHRSVSWYQQTPGQGLQFLFEYFSETQRNKGNFPGRFSGRQFSNSRSEMNVSTLELGDSALYLCASSFGRAGTGELFFGEGSRLTVL.